This is a list of T cell receptor beta chains from one sample in a study of blood T cell repertoires in COVID-19. The repertoire was sequenced with immunoSEQ multiplex PCR; TCRdb's copy has only in-frame clones and lacks some. The table shows around 300,000 clones, with roughly 90% occurring only once. Source material: PBMCs or T cells enriched from blood (not recorded which). The receptors were gathered from a woman in her 50s who had recovered from COVID-19. The CDR3 runs from the conserved cysteine through the conserved F or W. The order of the fields is V gene, clone size, J gene, D gene, CDR3 DNA, CDR3 protein. The D gene is left open where the match is weak. Clone size, where shown, is once, few, many, or a class for clones that have expanded.

V: TRBV27
size: .
J: TRBJ1-2
D: .
DNA: TGTGCCAGCAGTTCAGATAGGTTTAGCGATGGCTACACCTTC
CDR3: CASSSDRFSDGYTF

V: TRBV29-1
size: .
J: TRBJ1-6
D: TRBD1
DNA: TGCAGCGTTGAAGGGGACAGCTTAGGCGTCTCACCCCTCCACTTT
CDR3: CSVEGDSLGVSPLHF

V: TRBV7-6
size: .
J: TRBJ1-1
D: TRBD1
DNA: TGTGCCAGCAGTCCCCCAGGGGGACGGACTGAAGCTTTCTTT
CDR3: CASSPPGGRTEAFF

V: TRBV19
size: .
J: TRBJ2-1
D: .
DNA: TGTGCCAGTAGAAAGGACACGCGCAATGAGCAGTTCTTC
CDR3: CASRKDTRNEQFF

V: TRBV27
size: .
J: TRBJ2-5
D: TRBD2
DNA: TGTGCCAGCAGCCGGACTAGCGGGGCACAAGAGACCCAGTACTTC
CDR3: CASSRTSGAQETQYF

V: TRBV7-6
size: few
J: TRBJ1-3
D: TRBD1
DNA: TGTGCCAGCAGCTCGCGACAGGGGGCATTAGGAAACACCATATATTTT
CDR3: CASSSRQGALGNTIYF

V: TRBV20-1
size: .
J: TRBJ1-2
D: .
DNA: TGCAGTGCTAGTGCCCGTGTAGACTATGGCTACACCTTC
CDR3: CSASARVDYGYTF

V: TRBV19
size: .
J: TRBJ1-6
D: TRBD1
DNA: TGTGCCAGTAGACCCTCGACAGGGAAGATGGATTCACCCCTCCACTTT
CDR3: CASRPSTGKMDSPLHF

V: TRBV5-1
size: .
J: TRBJ2-7
D: .
DNA: TGCGCCAGCAGCTTAGCGGGTGGGAGCTCCTACGAGCAGTACTTC
CDR3: CASSLAGGSSYEQYF

V: TRBV5-1
size: .
J: TRBJ2-3
D: .
DNA: TGCGCCAGCAGCTTGCGCGGCGGGAGCACAGATACGCAGTATTTT
CDR3: CASSLRGGSTDTQYF

V: TRBV10-2
size: .
J: TRBJ1-5
D: .
DNA: TGCGCCAGCAGTGAGAAGTCGGCGGGGGATAGCAATCAGCCCCAGCATTTT
CDR3: CASSEKSAGDSNQPQHF

V: TRBV9
size: .
J: TRBJ2-3
D: .
DNA: TGTGCCAGCAGCGCACGGGACACTCGCACAGATACGCAGTATTTT
CDR3: CASSARDTRTDTQYF

V: TRBV27
size: .
J: TRBJ1-1
D: .
DNA: TGTGCCAGCAGTTTTGGGCTGAACACTGAAGCTTTCTTT
CDR3: CASSFGLNTEAFF

V: TRBV7-3
size: .
J: TRBJ2-2
D: TRBD1
DNA: TGTGCCAGCAGCTTAAACAGGGGGAACACCGGGGAGCTGTTTTTT
CDR3: CASSLNRGNTGELFF

V: TRBV28
size: .
J: TRBJ2-3
D: TRBD2
DNA: TGTGCCAGCAGTTTAGGGATAGCGGGAGTTATGGCAGATACGCAGTATTTT
CDR3: CASSLGIAGVMADTQYF

V: TRBV6-5
size: .
J: TRBJ2-7
D: .
DNA: TGTGCCAGCAGTCCATCCCCGGGAGTCAACGAGCAGTACTTC
CDR3: CASSPSPGVNEQYF

V: TRBV28
size: .
J: TRBJ2-7
D: TRBD1
DNA: TGTGCCAGCAGTCCCGAACTCCGGGACAGACCCTACGAGCAGTACTTC
CDR3: CASSPELRDRPYEQYF

V: TRBV4-3
size: .
J: TRBJ2-1
D: TRBD1
DNA: TGCGCCAGCAGTAAACCGGGACAGGGGACCAATGAGCAGTTCTTC
CDR3: CASSKPGQGTNEQFF

V: TRBV27
size: .
J: TRBJ1-1
D: TRBD1
DNA: TGTGCCAGCAGTTTCACAGGGGGGAACACTGAAGCTTTCTTT
CDR3: CASSFTGGNTEAFF

V: TRBV19
size: .
J: TRBJ1-1
D: TRBD1
DNA: TGTGCCAGTAGTATAGAGACAGGGATGGGCACTGAAGCTTTCTTT
CDR3: CASSIETGMGTEAFF

V: TRBV24-1
size: .
J: TRBJ2-7
D: TRBD1
DNA: TGTGCCACCAGTGGGGACAGTAGAACCTACGAGCAGTACTTC
CDR3: CATSGDSRTYEQYF

V: TRBV7-2
size: .
J: TRBJ1-1
D: .
DNA: TGTGCCAGCAGCTTAGTTGGTGGAGCAGATTCCGAAGCTTTCTTT
CDR3: CASSLVGGADSEAFF

V: TRBV3-1/TRBV3-2
size: .
J: TRBJ1-2
D: .
DNA: TGTGCCAGCAGCCAATGGCAGGGGATCTTTAGGGGCTACACCTTC
CDR3: CASSQWQGIFRGYTF

V: TRBV5-1
size: .
J: TRBJ1-5
D: .
DNA: TGCGCCAGCCCTTCCTTTGGAGGAAGTCAGCCCCAGCATTTT
CDR3: CASPSFGGSQPQHF

V: TRBV30
size: .
J: TRBJ2-3
D: TRBD2
DNA: TGTGCCTGGAGCGTTCTACTAGCGGACACAGATACGCAGTATTTT
CDR3: CAWSVLLADTDTQYF

V: TRBV4-3
size: .
J: TRBJ2-1
D: TRBD2
DNA: TGCGCCAGCAGCCCAGACCTGACTAGCGGGAGGCATGAGCAGTTCTTC
CDR3: CASSPDLTSGRHEQFF

V: TRBV4-1
size: .
J: TRBJ2-6
D: TRBD2
DNA: TGCGCCAGCAGCCGGGGGACTAGCCGATCTGGGGCCAACGTCCTGACTTTC
CDR3: CASSRGTSRSGANVLTF